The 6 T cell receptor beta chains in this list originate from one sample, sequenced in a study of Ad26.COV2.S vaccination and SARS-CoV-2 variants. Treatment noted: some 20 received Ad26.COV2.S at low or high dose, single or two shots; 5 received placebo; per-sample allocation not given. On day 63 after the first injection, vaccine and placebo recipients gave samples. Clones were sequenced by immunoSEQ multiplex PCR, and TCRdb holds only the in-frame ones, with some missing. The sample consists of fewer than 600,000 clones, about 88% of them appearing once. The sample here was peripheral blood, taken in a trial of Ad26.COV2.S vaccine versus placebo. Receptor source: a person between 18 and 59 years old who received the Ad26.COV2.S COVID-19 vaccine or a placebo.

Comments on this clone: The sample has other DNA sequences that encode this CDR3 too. CDR3 in DNA: TGTGCCAGTAGCGGGACTAACTACAATGAGCAGTTCTTC. Protein product: CASSGTNYNEQFF. The V gene is TRBV19, the J gene TRBJ2-1; 7 bases agree with TRBD2. The germline CDR1 and CDR2 sequences are LNHDA and SQIVND (reference sequence). The CDR3 extends over 13 amino acids. V lost 6 bases, J lost 3 bases, and 2 bases stayed unmatched.

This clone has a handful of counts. CDR3 protein: CAAQVGQVNTEAFF. Here the CDR3 DNA reads TGTGCCGCCCAAGTGGGACAGGTGAACACTGAAGCTTTCTTT. The chain recombines TRBV5-4 with TRBJ1-1; 8 positions match TRBD1. Germline trimming cut 10 bases from V and 0 bases from J; bases unmatched to any gene: 8. Looked up from germline, CDR1 is SGHNT and CDR2 is YYREEE (reference sequence). The CDR3 contains 14 residues.

CDR3 residues: CASSLEGGNSNQPQHF. CDR3 coding DNA: TGTGCCAGCAGCTTAGAGGGTGGGAATAGCAATCAGCCCCAGCATTTT. V gene TRBV7-6 combines with J gene TRBJ1-5; D remains ambiguous. The V end was cut by 1 base, the J end by 0 bases, with 10 bases between. CDR3 length: 16 residues. CDR1 is SGHVS and CDR2 is FNYEAQ in the germline V gene.

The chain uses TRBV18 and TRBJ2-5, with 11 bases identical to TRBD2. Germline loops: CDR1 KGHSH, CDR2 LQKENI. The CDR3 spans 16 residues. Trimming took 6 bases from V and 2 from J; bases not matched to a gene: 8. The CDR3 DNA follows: TGTGCCAGCTCCCCTAGACTAGCGGGGCCACAAGAGACCCAGTACTTC. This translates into CASSPRLAGPQETQYF.

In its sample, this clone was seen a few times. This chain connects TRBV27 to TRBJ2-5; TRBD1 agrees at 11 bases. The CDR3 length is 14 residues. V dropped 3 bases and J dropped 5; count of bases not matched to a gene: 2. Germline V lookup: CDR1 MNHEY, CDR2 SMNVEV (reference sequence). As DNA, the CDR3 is TGTGCCAGCAGTTTCGGGGACAGGGGGGAGACCCAGTACTTC. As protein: CASSFGDRGETQYF.

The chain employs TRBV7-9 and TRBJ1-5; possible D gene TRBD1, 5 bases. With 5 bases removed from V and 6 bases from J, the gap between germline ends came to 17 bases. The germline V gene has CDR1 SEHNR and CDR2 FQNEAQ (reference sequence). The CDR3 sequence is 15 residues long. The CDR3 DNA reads TGTGCCAGCAGCGCGGGGCGTGACGTAGGTCAGCCCCAGCATTTT. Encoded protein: CASSAGRDVGQPQHF.